Detailed here is one T cell receptor beta chain. The antigen is unknown. This specimen belongs to a study of radiation and T cells in renal cell carcinoma. Overall study findings and caveats: From baseline, blood top tumor clonotypes peaked at 2 weeks post-radiation.

Losses at the gene ends were 0 bases for V and 10 bases for J; bases not matched to a gene: 10. The CDR3 runs 16 residues. CDR1 and CDR2 (germline): SGHRS, YFSETQ. Time point defined: baseline pretreatment blood. Stated treatment: 15 Gy SBRT to primary tumor, nephrectomy 4 weeks later. The tumor was a clear cell renal cell carcinoma. Only in-frame clones appear in the TCRdb table, and some are missing; sequencing was by immunoSEQ multiplex PCR. This table holds about 150,000 clones, approximately 90% found once. This receptor was obtained from a woman between 65 and 79 years old with renal cell carcinoma. The specimen comprised blood, sampled from a patient whose treatment included radiotherapy and nephrectomy. The chain is built from TRBV5-1 and TRBJ2-1; 10 bases agree with TRBD1. The CDR3 is CASSLGGQGHAKEQFF. In DNA, the CDR3 is TGCGCCAGCAGCTTGGGGGGACAGGGGCACGCCAAGGAGCAGTTCTTC. Combining the CDR3 with reference TRBV5-1 and TRBJ2-1 gives the whole variable domain KAGVTQTPRYLIKTRGQQVTLSCSPISGHRSVSWYQQTPGQGLQFLFEYFSETQRNKGNFPGRFSGRQFSNSRSEMNVSTLELGDSALYLCASSLGGQGHAKEQFFGPGTRLTVL.